Below, one TCR beta chain is given with its context. This specimen belongs to a study of blood T cell repertoires in COVID-19. CDR3 size: 13 residues. The V gene end was trimmed by 5 bases and the J gene end by 5 bases; junction bases not matched to a gene: 3. The germline V gene encodes CDR1 SQVTM and CDR2 ANQGSEA. Authors' processing steps: From reference gene primer amplification, estimates of nucleated cell counts were derived. Assay used: immunoSEQ multiplex PCR; TCRdb lists only in-frame clones, some missing. Clone size and V and J calls were adopted from that table, with D and trimming inferred from the DNA. The sample includes almost 100,000 clones, roughly 86% seen only once; the top ten take 10%.

The sample was peripheral blood. The chain uses TRBV29-1 and TRBJ2-1; 10 bases are a match to TRBD1. The clonotype originates from a man aged 45-65 years with acute or convalescent COVID-19. Here the CDR3 DNA reads TGCAGCGTTCCCGGACAGGGGGACAATGAGCAGTTCTTC. It specifies CSVPGQGDNEQFF.